This T cell receptor beta chain was recorded in a study of early T cells in non-severe SARS-CoV-2 infection. Study-wide background: Chains stayed unpaired after sequencing of bulk RNA from unsorted whole blood. General study points: Lookups in VDJdb leaned toward anti-spike CD8 responses and missed private and CD4 specificities.

Unique molecular identifiers were attached to individual cDNA molecules. TCRdb analysed the 5' RACE reads with MiXCR anew, one entry per CDR3 protein. The profile shows about 56,000 distinct CDR3 sequences, over 13% of them singletons. With respect to this clonotype: What it binds is not known.

Material: whole blood, obtained at baseline. The clonotype was recovered from an adult who was a healthcare worker with PCR-confirmed SARS-CoV-2 infection or an uninfected control (not recorded which).

CDR3: CASSLGTYEQYF. CDR3 coding DNA: TGTGCCAGCAGCTTGGGGACCTACGAGCAGTACTTC. The chain joins TRBV7-9 to TRBJ2-7; D not certain. The CDR3 runs 12 residues. The germline V and J ends were trimmed by 3 bases and 2 bases, with 5 bases remaining between them. Germline V gene sequence: CDR1 SEHNR, CDR2 FQNEAQ (reference sequence).